This paragraph reports one TCR beta chain. The antigen is not known. This record comes from a study of shared clonotypes between healthy human individuals. Findings and limits, study-wide: Measured sharing among donors was expected to vary with sequencing depth.

This CDR3 is built from 15 residues. Germline CDR1 MNHNS, CDR2 SASEGT. The V segment lost 3 bases and the J segment 3 bases; nucleotides outside the gene matches: 6. Generated by immunoSEQ multiplex PCR, the TCRdb table keeps only in-frame clones and is missing some. The table includes 2 million to 2.5 million clones, roughly 95% detected once. Into CD45RA+ naive and CD45RA-negative memory subsets, the CD4+ cells were split. Material for sequencing was naive CD4+ T cells sorted from blood. As for subset: CD45RA+ positively selected. The source is a man aged 18-30 years in good health. The rearrangement links TRBV6-1 to TRBJ2-7, with TRBD1 matching over 9 bases. The CDR3 is CASSDRTGVNYEQYF. The CDR3 DNA reads TGTGCCAGCAGTGATAGGACAGGGGTTAACTACGAGCAGTACTTC.